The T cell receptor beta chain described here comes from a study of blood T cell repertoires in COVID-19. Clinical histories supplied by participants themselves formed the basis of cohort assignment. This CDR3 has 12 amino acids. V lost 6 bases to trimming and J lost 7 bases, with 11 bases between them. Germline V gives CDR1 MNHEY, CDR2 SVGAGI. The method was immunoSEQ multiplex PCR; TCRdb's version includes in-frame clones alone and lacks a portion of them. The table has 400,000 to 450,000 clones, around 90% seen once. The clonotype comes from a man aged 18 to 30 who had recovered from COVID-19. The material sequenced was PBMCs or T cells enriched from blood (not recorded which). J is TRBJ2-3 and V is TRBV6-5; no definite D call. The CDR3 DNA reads TGTGCCAGCAGGGCACAGCACTATACGCAGTATTTT. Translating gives CASRAQHYTQYF.